This TCR beta chain was found in a study of cytomegalovirus exposure and HLA in healthy donors. Background on the study: Early on, a data release was issued that held roughly 84 million unique TCRs from HLA-typed donors.

The V gene end was trimmed by 2 bases and the J gene end by 4 bases; junction bases not matched to a gene: 2. Germline V CDR1 and CDR2: LGHNA, YNFKEQ. The CDR3 extends over 13 amino acids. Amplification used 60 Vbeta primers and 13 Jbeta primers. Here immunoSEQ multiplex PCR was the method, and the copy in TCRdb shows in-frame clones only, minus some. The sample carries over 150,000 clones, roughly two thirds recorded once. General observations from the study: A prior analysis recorded that most TCR beta V segments were productive about 87% or about 30% of the time. Cytomegalovirus status was reportedly diagnosed by the classifier with high specificity and sensitivity. Accurate prediction of most subjects' HLA-A and HLA-B alleles from TCR beta sequences was reported.

In its sample, this clone ranks as medium-sized. Its antigen is unknown. The sample contains more than one DNA sequence encoding this CDR3. The chain has TRBV4-2 and TRBJ2-7, with TRBD1 matching 7 bases. This TCR came from a young woman in good health and CMV-seropositive. The material sequenced was PBMCs. The CDR3 sequence: CASSQNRGYEQYF. DNA of the CDR3: TGTGCCAGCAGCCAAAACAGGGGTTACGAGCAGTACTTC.